This TCR beta chain is from a study of a mutant IDH1 vaccine in newly diagnosed glioma. For the study at large: Patients under treatment included approximately 62% males and about 40% females and had a mean age of approximately 43 years. Before enrollment, the patients had been treated with radiotherapy alone, temozolomide alone, or both together. Most of them had received both. General study findings and limits: Shifts in the top peripheral T cell clonotypes seemed unrelated to pseudoprogression. Researchers report vaccine-induced immune responses in about 93% of patients.

Clones were sequenced by immunoSEQ multiplex PCR, and TCRdb holds only the in-frame ones, with some missing. The sample has roughly 70,000 clones; 70% to 90% are singletons. A word on this clone: The antigen remains undetermined.

The CDR3 runs to 14 residues. CDR1 and CDR2 (germline): MDHEN, SYDVKM. The germline V and J ends were trimmed by 6 bases and 5 bases, with 11 bases remaining between them. This sample's time point: baseline, week 1 (first vaccination visit). Stated treatment: pre-vaccination baseline after standard-of-care therapy. This chain connects TRBV28 to TRBJ1-6; D possibly corresponds to TRBD1 (6 bases). The specimen was PBMCs, collected from a glioma patient treated with radiotherapy, temozolomide or both. The clonotype comes from a man aged 25 to 40 with glioma. DNA for the CDR3: TGTGCCAGCAGGGTGACAGGAGATAATTCACCCCTCCACTTT. This codes for CASRVTGDNSPLHF. Based on the CDR3 plus reference TRBV28 and TRBJ1-6, the full variable domain is DVKVTQSSRYLVKRTGEKVFLECVQDMDHENMFWYRQDPGLGLRLIYFSYDVKMKEKGDIPEGYSVSREKKERFSLILESASTNQTSMYLCASRVTGDNSPLHFGNGTRLTVT.